A single sample gave rise to the 14 T cell receptor beta chains below, sequenced in a study of T-cell reconstitution after alpha-beta-depleted transplantation in children. Preparation of the TCRbeta library involved a method that used unique molecular identifiers. In TCRdb, the PCR reads were re-called with MiXCR into one record per CDR3 protein. The data hold about 98,000 distinct CDR3 sequences, with roughly 6% observed a single time. This material consisted of PBMCs, mostly from graft donor cells, taken 60 days after TCRalphabeta/CD19-depleted stem cell transplant. These receptors came from a female patient aged 2 to 10 who had a stem cell transplant for Fanconi anemia, so the T cells may come from the graft donor.

This clonotype came up many times. The V call is TRBV18, the J call TRBJ2-3, with D hard to call. V gave up 2 bases and J gave up 0 bases, with 3 bases separating them. The CDR3 extends over 13 amino acids. Germline V gene lookup returns CDR1 KGHSH and CDR2 LQKENI. CDR3 nucleotides: TGTGCCAGCTCACCAGTTAGCACAGATACGCAGTATTTT. Translated: CASSPVSTDTQYF.

This clonotype was seen at least ten times. DNA of the CDR3: TGTGCCATCAGTGGGACTAGGGGAACGAGGGATTCCTACAATGAGCAGTTCTTC. The encoded protein is CAISGTRGTRDSYNEQFF. The rearrangement links TRBV10-3 to TRBJ2-1; 7 positions match TRBD2. The junction had 13 bases not matched to a gene; V was cut back by 4 bases and J by 1 base. The V gene's germline CDR1 is ENHRY and CDR2 SYGVKD. The CDR3 length is 18 residues.

This clonotype has only a few counts. The V call is TRBV20-1, the J call TRBJ2-2, with 14 bases identical to TRBD2. CDR1 DFQATT and CDR2 SNEGSKA come from the germline V gene (reference sequence). The J segment lost 1 base and the V segment lost 0 bases, leaving 13 bases of the junction unmatched. This CDR3 is 21 amino acids long. CDR3 nucleotide sequence: TGCAGTGCTAGAGACATAACCGGGACTAGCGGGAGCGCAATGAACACCGGGGAGCTGTTTTTT. Amino acid sequence: CSARDITGTSGSAMNTGELFF.

V gene TRBV7-3 combines with J gene TRBJ2-1; 8 nucleotides align to TRBD2. The CDR3 contains 20 residues. Germline V gene sequence: CDR1 SGHTA, CDR2 FQGTGA. The V segment lost 5 bases and the J segment 6 bases; nucleotides outside the gene matches: 24. This CDR3 is CASSLTTGTSRRGGPNEQFF. The DNA of the CDR3 is TGTGCCAGCAGCCTGACAACCGGGACTAGTCGCCGGGGGGGTCCCAATGAGCAGTTCTTC.

This clonotype was observed at least ten times. The gene calls are TRBV28 and TRBJ2-5, with 8 bases matching TRBD2. The length of the CDR3 is 15 residues. Trimming took 3 bases from V and 4 from J; bases not matched to a gene: 7. Germline V CDR1 and CDR2: MDHEN, SYDVKM. The CDR3 is CASSFPAGEIETQYF. The CDR3 coding sequence is TGTGCCAGCAGTTTCCCAGCGGGAGAAATAGAGACCCAGTACTTC.

This clonotype was recorded many times. The chain links TRBV28 to TRBJ2-1, with TRBD2 identical over 16 bases. This CDR3 has 19 amino acids. Germline loops: CDR1 MDHEN, CDR2 SYDVKM. V gave up 6 bases and J gave up 2 bases; unmatched junction bases: 10. The CDR3 is CASRLPGLAGGPPYNEQFF. The CDR3 DNA sequence: TGTGCCAGCAGATTACCGGGACTAGCGGGAGGGCCGCCCTACAATGAGCAGTTCTTC.

The rearrangement uses TRBV5-1 and TRBJ2-7; possible D gene TRBD1, 5 bases. Germline V gene sequence: CDR1 SGHRS, CDR2 YFSETQ. CDR3 length: 15 amino acids. Deletions cut 3 bases from V and 3 bases from J, with 16 bases between. CDR3 residues: CASSSDSAYVYEQYF. The CDR3 region has the DNA TGCGCCAGCAGCTCTGACAGCGCATACGTCTACGAGCAGTACTTC.

The genes are TRBV11-1 and TRBJ1-2; TRBD1 matches at 9 bases. Germline V gene lookup returns CDR1 SGHAT and CDR2 FQDESV (reference sequence). The CDR3 has 14 amino acids. V shed 5 bases, J shed 8 bases, and the junction held 9 bases outside the gene matches. This chain's CDR3 is CASSLRDRVNGYTF. CDR3 DNA sequence: TGTGCCAGCAGCCTCCGGGACAGGGTGAACGGCTACACCTTC.

The chain is built from TRBV7-3 and TRBJ2-2, with 12 bases identical to TRBD2. Germline V gives CDR1 SGHTA, CDR2 FQGTGA. CDR3 length: 16 residues. The J segment lost 7 bases and the V segment lost 5 bases, leaving 8 bases of the junction unmatched. The CDR3 bases are TGTGCCAGCAGCCCACCTAGCGGGGGGGCTGTCGGGGAGCTGTTTTTT. Translated: CASSPPSGGAVGELFF.

The V and J genes are TRBV20-1 and TRBJ2-7, with TRBD1 identical over 7 bases. V shed 1 base, J shed 0 bases, and the junction held 9 bases outside the gene matches. The germline V gene has CDR1 DFQATT and CDR2 SNEGSKA (reference sequence). This CDR3 is built from 16 residues. The CDR3 is CSARALPGQNSYEQYF. For the CDR3, the DNA is TGCAGTGCTAGAGCACTACCGGGACAGAACTCCTACGAGCAGTACTTC.

This clonotype was seen ten or more times. The chain recombines TRBV5-1 with TRBJ2-3, with 13 bases that match TRBD2. In germline, CDR1 is SGHRS, CDR2 YFSETQ. This CDR3 comprises 14 residues. The CDR3 is CASGTSGVPDTQYF. DNA for the CDR3: TGCGCTTCGGGGACTAGCGGGGTACCAGATACGCAGTATTTT.

This clonotype showed up just a few times. The chain recombines TRBV9 with TRBJ2-1, with 9 bases that match TRBD1. V was clipped by 2 bases and J by 2 bases; unmatched bases: 8. This CDR3 region has 17 residues. Per the germline V gene, CDR1 is SGDLS and CDR2 is YYNGEE. CDR3: CASSVALGTGPYNEQFF. CDR3 nucleotides: TGTGCCAGCAGCGTCGCCCTCGGGACAGGGCCCTACAATGAGCAGTTCTTC. The entire variable domain, with the rest obtained from reference TRBV9 and TRBJ2-1, is as follows: DSGVTQTPKHLITATGQRVTLRCSPRSGDLSVYWYQQSLDQGLQFLIQYYNGEERAKGNILERFSAQQFPDLHSELNLSSLELGDSALYFCASSVALGTGPYNEQFFGPGTRLTVL.

The chain joins TRBV6-2 or TRBV6-3 to TRBJ1-2; D is undetermined. This CDR3 spans 13 amino acids. Trimming left V 5 bases short and J 5 bases short, with 12 bases between. Germline V lookup: CDR1 MNHEY, CDR2 SVGEGT. CDR3 sequence (DNA): TGTGCCAGCAGTCGGACGGCCTCTTATGGCTACACCTTC. Residues: CASSRTASYGYTF.

This clonotype has ten or more counts. This rearrangement joins TRBV2 to TRBJ2-7, with D perhaps matching TRBD1 (7 bases). The length of the CDR3 is 13 residues. Germline loops: CDR1 SNHLY, CDR2 FYNNEI. Trimming took 6 bases from V and 3 from J, leaving 12 bases between them. Written as DNA, the CDR3 is TGTGCCAGCAGGGCGGGACAGTTCTACGAGCAGTACTTC. Translating it yields CASRAGQFYEQYF.